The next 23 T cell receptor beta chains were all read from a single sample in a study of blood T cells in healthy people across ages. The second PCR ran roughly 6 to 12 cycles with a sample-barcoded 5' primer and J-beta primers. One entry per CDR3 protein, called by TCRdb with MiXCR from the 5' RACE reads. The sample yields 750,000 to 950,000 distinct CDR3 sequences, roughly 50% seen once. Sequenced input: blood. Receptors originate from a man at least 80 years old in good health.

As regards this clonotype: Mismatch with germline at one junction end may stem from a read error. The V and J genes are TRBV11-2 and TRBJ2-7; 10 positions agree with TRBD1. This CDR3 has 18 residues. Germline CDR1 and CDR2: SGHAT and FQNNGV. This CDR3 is CASGLAPWGDRGFYEQYF. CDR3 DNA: TGTGCCAGCGGCTTAGCCCCCTGGGGGGACAGGGGCTTCTACGAGCAGTACTTC.

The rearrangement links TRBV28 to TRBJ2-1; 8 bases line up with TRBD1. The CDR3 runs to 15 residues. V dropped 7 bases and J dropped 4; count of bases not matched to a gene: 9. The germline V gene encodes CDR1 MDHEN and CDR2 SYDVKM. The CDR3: CASTSPQGAYNEQFF. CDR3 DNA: TGTGCCAGCACAAGCCCCCAGGGGGCTTACAATGAGCAGTTCTTC.

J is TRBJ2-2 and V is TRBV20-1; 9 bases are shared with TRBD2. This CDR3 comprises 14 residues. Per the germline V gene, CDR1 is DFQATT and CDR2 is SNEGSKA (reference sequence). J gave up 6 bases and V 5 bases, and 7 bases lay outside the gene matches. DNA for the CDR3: TGCAGTGCTCAGGCGGTAGCGGGAGCCGGGGAGCTGTTTTTT. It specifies CSAQAVAGAGELFF.

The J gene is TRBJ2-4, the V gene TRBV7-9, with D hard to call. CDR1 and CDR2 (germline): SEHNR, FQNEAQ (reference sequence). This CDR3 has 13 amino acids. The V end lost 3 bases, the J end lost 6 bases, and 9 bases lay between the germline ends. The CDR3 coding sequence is TGTGCCAGCAGCTTGGGTGGGATAAACATTCAGTACTTC. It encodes CASSLGGINIQYF.

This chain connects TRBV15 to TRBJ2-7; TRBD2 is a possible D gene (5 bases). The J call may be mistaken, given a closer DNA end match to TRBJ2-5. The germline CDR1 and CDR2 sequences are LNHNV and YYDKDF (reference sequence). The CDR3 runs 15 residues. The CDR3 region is CATSRDSEGMETQYF. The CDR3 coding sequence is TGTGCCACCAGCAGAGATTCCGAGGGCATGGAGACCCAGTACTTC.

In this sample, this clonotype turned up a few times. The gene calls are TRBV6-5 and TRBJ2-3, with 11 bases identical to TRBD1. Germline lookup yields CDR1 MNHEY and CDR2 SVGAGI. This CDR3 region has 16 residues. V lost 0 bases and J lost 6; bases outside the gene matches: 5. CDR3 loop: CASSYSRDRGVDTQYF. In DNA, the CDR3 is TGTGCCAGCAGTTACTCTCGGGACAGGGGGGTGGATACGCAGTATTTT.

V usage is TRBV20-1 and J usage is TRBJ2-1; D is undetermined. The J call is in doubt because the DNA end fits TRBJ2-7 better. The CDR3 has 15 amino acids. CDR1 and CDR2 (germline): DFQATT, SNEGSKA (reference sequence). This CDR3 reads CSARDALRTYNEQYF. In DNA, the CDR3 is TGCAGTGCTAGAGATGCCCTACGGACCTACAATGAGCAGTACTTC.

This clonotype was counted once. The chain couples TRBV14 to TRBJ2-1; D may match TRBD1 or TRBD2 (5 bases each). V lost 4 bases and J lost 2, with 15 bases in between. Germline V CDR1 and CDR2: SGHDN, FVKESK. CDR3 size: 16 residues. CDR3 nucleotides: TGTGCCAGCAGCCCCGGGACCGAACAGGCCTACAATGAGCAGTTCTTC. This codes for CASSPGTEQAYNEQFF.

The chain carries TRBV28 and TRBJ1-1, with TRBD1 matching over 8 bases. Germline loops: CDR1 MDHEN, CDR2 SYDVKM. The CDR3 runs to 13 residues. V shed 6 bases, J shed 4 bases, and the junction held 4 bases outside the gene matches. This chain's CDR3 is CASSLDRVTEAFF. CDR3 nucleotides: TGTGCCAGCAGCCTGGACAGGGTCACTGAAGCTTTCTTT.

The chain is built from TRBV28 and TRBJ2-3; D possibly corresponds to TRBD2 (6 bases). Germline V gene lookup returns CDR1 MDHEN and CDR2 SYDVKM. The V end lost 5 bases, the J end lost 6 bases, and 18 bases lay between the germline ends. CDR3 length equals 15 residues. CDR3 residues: CASSPVGGVGDTQYF. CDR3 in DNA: TGTGCCAGCAGTCCCGTCGGGGGAGTCGGGGATACGCAGTATTTT.

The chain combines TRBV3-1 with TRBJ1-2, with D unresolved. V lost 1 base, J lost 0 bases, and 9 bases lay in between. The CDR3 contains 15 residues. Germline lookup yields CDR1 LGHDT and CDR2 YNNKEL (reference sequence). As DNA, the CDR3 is TGTGCCAGCAGCCAAGCCGAGACATCTAACTATGGCTACACCTTC. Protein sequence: CASSQAETSNYGYTF.

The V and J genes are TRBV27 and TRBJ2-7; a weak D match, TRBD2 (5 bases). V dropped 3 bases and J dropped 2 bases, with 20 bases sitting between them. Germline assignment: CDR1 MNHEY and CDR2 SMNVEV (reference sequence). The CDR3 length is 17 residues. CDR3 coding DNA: TGTGCCAGCAGTTTTTTTCGCCTTGCGGGCGCGACCTACGAGCAGTACTTC. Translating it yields CASSFFRLAGATYEQYF.

The CDR3 spells CASKEGQPLSYEQYF. The CDR3 DNA sequence: TGTGCCAGCAAAGAAGGACAGCCATTATCCTACGAGCAGTACTTC. V usage is TRBV12-3 or TRBV12-4 and J usage is TRBJ2-7; perhaps TRBD1 as D (6 bases). This CDR3 spans 15 amino acids. V gave up 7 bases and J gave up 1 base, with 17 bases separating them.

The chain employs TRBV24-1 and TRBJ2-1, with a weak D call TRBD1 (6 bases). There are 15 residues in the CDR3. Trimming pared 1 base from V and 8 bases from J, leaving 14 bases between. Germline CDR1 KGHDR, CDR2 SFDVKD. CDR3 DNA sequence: TGTGCCACCAGTGATTTAACGGGTCCAGGGGATGAGCAGTTCTTC. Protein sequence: CATSDLTGPGDEQFF.

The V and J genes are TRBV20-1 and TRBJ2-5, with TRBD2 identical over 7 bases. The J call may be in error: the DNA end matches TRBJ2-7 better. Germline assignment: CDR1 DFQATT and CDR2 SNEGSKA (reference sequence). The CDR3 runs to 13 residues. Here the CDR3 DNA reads TGCAGTGCTAGAGATGCTAGCGGCCACGAGCAGTACTTC. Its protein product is CSARDASGHEQYF.

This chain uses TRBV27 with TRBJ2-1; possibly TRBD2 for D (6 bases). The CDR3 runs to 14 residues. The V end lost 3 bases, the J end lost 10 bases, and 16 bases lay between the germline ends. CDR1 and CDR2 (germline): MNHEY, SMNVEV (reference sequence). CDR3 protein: CASSLAAASGEQFF. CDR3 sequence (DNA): TGTGCCAGCAGTTTGGCGGCCGCCAGCGGGGAGCAGTTCTTC.

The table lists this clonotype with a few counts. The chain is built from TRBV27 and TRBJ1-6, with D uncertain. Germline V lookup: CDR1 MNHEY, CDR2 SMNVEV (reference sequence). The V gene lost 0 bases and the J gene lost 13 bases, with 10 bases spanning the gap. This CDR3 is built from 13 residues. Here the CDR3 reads CASSLSVGSPLHF. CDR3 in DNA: TGTGCCAGCAGTTTATCGGTGGGGTCGCCCCTCCACTTT.

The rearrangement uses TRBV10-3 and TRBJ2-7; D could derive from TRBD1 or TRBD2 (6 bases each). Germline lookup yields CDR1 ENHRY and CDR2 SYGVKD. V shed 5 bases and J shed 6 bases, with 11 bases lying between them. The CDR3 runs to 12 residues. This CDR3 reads CAISPGGPEQYF. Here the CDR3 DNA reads TGTGCCATCAGTCCCGGGGGCCCCGAGCAGTACTTC.

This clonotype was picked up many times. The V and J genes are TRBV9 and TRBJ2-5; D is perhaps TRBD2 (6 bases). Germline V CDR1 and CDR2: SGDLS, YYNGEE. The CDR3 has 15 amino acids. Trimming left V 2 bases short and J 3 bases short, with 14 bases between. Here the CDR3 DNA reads TGTGCCAGCAGCGTCGACGGGGGACGGGAAGAGACCCAGTACTTC. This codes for CASSVDGGREETQYF.

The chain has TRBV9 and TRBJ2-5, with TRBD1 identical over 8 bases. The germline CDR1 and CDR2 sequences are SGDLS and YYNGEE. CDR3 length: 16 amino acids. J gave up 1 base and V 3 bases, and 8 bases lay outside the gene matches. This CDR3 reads CASSAGTGGGQETQYF. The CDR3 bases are TGTGCCAGCAGCGCTGGGACAGGTGGGGGCCAAGAGACCCAGTACTTC.

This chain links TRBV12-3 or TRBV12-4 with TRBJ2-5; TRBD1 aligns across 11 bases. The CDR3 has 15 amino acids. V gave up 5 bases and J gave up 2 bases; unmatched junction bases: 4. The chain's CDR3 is CASSRTGGYQETQYF. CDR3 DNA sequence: TGTGCCAGCAGTCGGACAGGGGGCTATCAAGAGACCCAGTACTTC.

As DNA, the CDR3 is TGCGCCAGCAGCTCAACCCAGGGGGCGCGGGACACAGATACGCAGTATTTT. Translation gives CASSSTQGARDTDTQYF. The chain links TRBV5-1 to TRBJ2-3, with 8 bases that match TRBD1. Germline V gene lookup returns CDR1 SGHRS and CDR2 YFSETQ. The CDR3 runs to 17 residues. J was trimmed by 2 bases and V by 3 bases; bases with no gene match: 11.

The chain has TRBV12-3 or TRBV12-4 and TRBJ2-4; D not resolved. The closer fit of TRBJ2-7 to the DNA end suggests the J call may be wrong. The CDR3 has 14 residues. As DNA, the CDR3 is TGTGCCAGCAGTTTGAATCGGGTCTCCTACGAGCAGTACTTC. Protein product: CASSLNRVSYEQYF.